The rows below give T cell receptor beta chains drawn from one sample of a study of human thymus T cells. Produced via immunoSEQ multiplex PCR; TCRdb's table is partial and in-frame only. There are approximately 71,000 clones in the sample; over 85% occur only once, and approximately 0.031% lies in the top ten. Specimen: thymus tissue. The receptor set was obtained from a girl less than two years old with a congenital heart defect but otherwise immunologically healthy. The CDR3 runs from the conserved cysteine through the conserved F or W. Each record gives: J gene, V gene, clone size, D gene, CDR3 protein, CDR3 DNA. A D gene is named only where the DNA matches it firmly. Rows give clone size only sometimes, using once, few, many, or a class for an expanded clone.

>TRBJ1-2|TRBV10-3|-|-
CAISPRDNRYPNYGYTF
TGTGCCATCAGTCCCCGGGACAACCGTTACCCCAACTATGGCTACACCTTC
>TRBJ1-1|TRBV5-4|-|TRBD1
CASSADGTGMRAFF
TGTGCCAGCAGCGCGGATGGGACAGGGATGAGGGCTTTCTTT
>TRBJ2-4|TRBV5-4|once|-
CASSPLGTQGDIQYF
TGTGCCAGCAGTCCGTTGGGGACCCAGGGCGACATTCAGTACTTC
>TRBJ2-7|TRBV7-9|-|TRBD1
CASSFPRDRGLGYEQYF
TGTGCCAGCAGCTTCCCCCGGGACAGGGGGCTCGGCTACGAGCAGTACTTC
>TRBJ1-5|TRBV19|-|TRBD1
CASSGAGTGNQPQHF
TGTGCCAGTAGTGGAGCCGGGACAGGAAATCAGCCCCAGCATTTT
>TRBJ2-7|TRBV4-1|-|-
CASSQDGGLPVYEQYF
TGCGCCAGCAGCCAAGATGGGGGACTCCCGGTCTACGAGCAGTACTTC
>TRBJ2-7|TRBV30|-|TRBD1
CAWSTSDRGSYEQYF
TGTGCCTGGTCAACCTCGGACAGGGGCTCCTACGAGCAGTACTTC
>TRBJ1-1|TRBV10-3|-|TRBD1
CATGQGAYGDTEAFF
TGTGCCACGGGACAGGGGGCTTATGGGGACACTGAAGCTTTCTTT
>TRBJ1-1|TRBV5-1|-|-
CASIRHDGADWNTEAFF
TGCGCCAGCATCCGCCACGACGGGGCGGACTGGAACACTGAAGCTTTCTTT
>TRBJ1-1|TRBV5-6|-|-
CASSLQGLVNTEAFF
TGTGCCAGCAGCCTACAGGGCCTGGTGAACACTGAAGCTTTCTTT
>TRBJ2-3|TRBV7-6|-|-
CASSFPLGTDTQYF
TGTGCCAGCAGCTTCCCTCTGGGCACAGATACGCAGTATTTT
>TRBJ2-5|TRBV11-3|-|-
CASSLRPGTQETQYF
TGTGCCAGCAGCTTAAGGCCGGGGACCCAAGAGACCCAGTACTTC
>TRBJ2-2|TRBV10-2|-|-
CASSEFFVENTGELFF
TGCGCCAGCAGTGAGTTTTTTGTAGAGAACACCGGGGAGCTGTTTTTT
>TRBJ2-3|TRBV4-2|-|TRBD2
CASSQGDYGRESIPRTDTQYF
TGTGCCAGCAGCCAAGGGGATTACGGGCGGGAGTCCATTCCTCGCACAGATACGCAGTATTTT
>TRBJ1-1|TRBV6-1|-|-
CASSGPGENTEAFF
TGTGCCAGCAGTGGGCCGGGGGAGAACACTGAAGCTTTCTTT
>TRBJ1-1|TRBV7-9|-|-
CASSFPIKF
TGTGCCAGCAGCTTTCCGATAAAGTTT
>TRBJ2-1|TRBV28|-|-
CASSQPAPGRDEQFF
TGTGCCAGCAGCCAACCTGCCCCGGGTCGGGATGAGCAGTTCTTC
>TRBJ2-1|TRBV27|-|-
CASSPSEREITAYNEQFF
TGTGCCAGCAGTCCATCAGAAAGGGAGATAACCGCTTACAATGAGCAGTTCTTC
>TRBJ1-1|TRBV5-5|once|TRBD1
CASRDSGTGPPPDTEAFF
TGTGCCAGCAGGGATTCCGGGACAGGGCCCCCACCAGACACTGAAGCTTTCTTT
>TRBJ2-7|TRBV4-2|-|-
CASSQQPAYEQYF
TGTGCCAGCAGCCAACAACCTGCCTACGAGCAGTACTTC
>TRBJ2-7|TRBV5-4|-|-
CASSFRGRTYEQYF
TGTGCCAGCAGCTTCAGGGGCCGTACCTACGAGCAGTACTTC
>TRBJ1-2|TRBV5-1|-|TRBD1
CASSLAPLGQGTGANYGYTF
TGCGCCAGCAGCTTGGCCCCCCTAGGACAGGGTACAGGAGCTAACTATGGCTACACCTTC
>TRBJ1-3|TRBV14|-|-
CASSQDDLHGAGNTIYF
TGTGCCAGCAGCCAAGATGACCTCCATGGAGCTGGAAACACCATATATTTT
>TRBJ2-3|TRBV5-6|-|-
CASSRWAGCTGTQYF
TGTGCCAGCAGTCGTTGGGCGGGGTGCACAGGAACGCAGTATTTT
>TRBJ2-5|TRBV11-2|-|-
CASSIRGVRETQYF
TGTGCCAGCAGCATCCGTGGGGTCAGGGAGACCCAGTACTTC
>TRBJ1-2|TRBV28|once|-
CASSSKELGRSNYGYTF
TGTGCCAGCAGTAGTAAGGAGTTGGGCAGGTCTAACTATGGCTACACCTTC
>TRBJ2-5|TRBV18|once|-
CASSRRSDPGETQYF
TGTGCCAGCTCACGTCGCTCTGACCCGGGGGAGACCCAGTACTTC
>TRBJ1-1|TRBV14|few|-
CASSQDLQGTNTEAFF
TGTGCCAGCAGCCAAGATCTCCAGGGTACGAACACTGAAGCTTTCTTT
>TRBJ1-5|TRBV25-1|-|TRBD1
CASSPGQGNQPQHF
TGTGCCAGCAGTCCGGGACAGGGAAATCAGCCCCAGCATTTT
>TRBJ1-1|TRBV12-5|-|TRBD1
CASAPTGMNTEAFF
TGTGCTAGTGCCCCGACAGGGATGAACACTGAAGCTTTCTTT
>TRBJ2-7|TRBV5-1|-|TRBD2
CASSLVKAGGNGEQYF
TGCGCCAGCAGCTTAGTAAAAGCGGGAGGGAACGGCGAGCAGTACTTC
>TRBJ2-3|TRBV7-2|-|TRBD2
CASSLGTSGSADTQYF
TGTGCCAGCAGCTTAGGGACTAGCGGGAGTGCAGATACGCAGTATTTT
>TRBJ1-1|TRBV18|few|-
CASSPLPREAFF
TGTGCCAGCTCACCATTGCCCAGGGAAGCTTTCTTT
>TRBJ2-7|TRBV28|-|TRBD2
CATRTSGPYEQYF
TGTGCCACCAGGACTAGCGGACCCTACGAGCAGTACTTC
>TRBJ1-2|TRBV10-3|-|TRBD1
CAISVLSGTDIYGYTF
TGTGCCATCAGTGTCTTGTCCGGGACAGATATCTATGGCTACACCTTC
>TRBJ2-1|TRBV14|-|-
CASSQDLGERYNEQFF
TGTGCCAGCAGCCAAGATCTGGGGGAGCGCTACAATGAGCAGTTCTTC
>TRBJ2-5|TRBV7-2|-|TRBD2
CASSTSLAGEQETQYF
TGTGCCAGCAGCACCAGTCTAGCGGGAGAACAAGAGACCCAGTACTTC
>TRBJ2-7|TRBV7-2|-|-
CASSLTGTSSEQYF
TGTGCCAGCAGCTTAACCGGGACATCAAGCGAGCAGTACTTC
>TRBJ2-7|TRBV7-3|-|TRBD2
CASSPEGGSGYEQYF
TGTGCCAGCAGCCCCGAAGGCGGGAGCGGCTACGAGCAGTACTTC
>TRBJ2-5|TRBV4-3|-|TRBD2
CASSQDEGLLAKETQYF
TGCGCCAGCAGCCAAGATGAGGGGCTACTAGCGAAGGAGACCCAGTACTTC
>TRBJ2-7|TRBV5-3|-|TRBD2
CAGLTKREIDEQYF
TGTGCCGGTTTGACTAAGCGGGAGATTGACGAGCAGTACTTC
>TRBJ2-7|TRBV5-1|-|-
CASSLENGQIYEQYF
TGCGCCAGCAGCTTGGAGAATGGACAGATCTACGAGCAGTACTTC
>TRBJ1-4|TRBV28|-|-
CASSPRVGGPELFF
TGTGCCAGCAGTCCCCGGGTTGGGGGACCTGAACTGTTTTTT
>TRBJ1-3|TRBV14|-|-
CASSRRNSYSGNTIYF
TGTGCCAGCAGCCGACGGAACTCGTACTCTGGAAACACCATATATTTT
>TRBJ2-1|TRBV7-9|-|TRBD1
CASSTPGGSYNEQFF
TGTGCCAGCAGCACTCCAGGGGGCTCCTACAATGAGCAGTTCTTC
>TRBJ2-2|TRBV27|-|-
CASSPPGELFF
TGTGCCAGCAGTCCCCCCGGGGAGCTGTTTTTT
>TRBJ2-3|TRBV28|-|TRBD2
CASSFEPYRKWTSGDTDTQYF
TGTGCCAGCAGTTTCGAGCCTTATCGGAAATGGACTAGCGGAGACACAGATACGCAGTATTTT
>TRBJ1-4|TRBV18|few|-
CASSPGTAEKLFF
TGTGCCAGCTCACCAGGGACCGCTGAAAAACTGTTTTTT
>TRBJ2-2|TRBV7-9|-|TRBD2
CATRGLAGAGELFF
TGTGCCACCCGCGGACTAGCGGGAGCCGGGGAGCTGTTTTTT
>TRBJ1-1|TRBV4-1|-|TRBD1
CASSQERTGRSNTEAFF
TGCGCCAGCAGCCAAGAGAGGACAGGCCGGTCGAACACTGAAGCTTTCTTT
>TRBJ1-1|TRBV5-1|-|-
CASSFLSENTEAFF
TGCGCCAGCAGCTTCCTGTCGGAGAACACTGAAGCTTTCTTT
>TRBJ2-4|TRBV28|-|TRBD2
CASSPEAGGGINIQYF
TGTGCCAGCAGCCCCGAAGCGGGAGGGGGTATAAACATTCAGTACTTC
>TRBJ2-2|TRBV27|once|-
CASAPGRPLRTGELFF
TGTGCCAGCGCTCCCGGTCGGCCCCTCCGCACCGGGGAGCTGTTTTTT
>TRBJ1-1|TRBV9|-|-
CASSVATEPLNTEAFF
TGTGCCAGCAGCGTAGCTACGGAGCCCTTGAACACTGAAGCTTTCTTT
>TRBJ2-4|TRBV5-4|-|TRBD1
CASSLDGTVPKNIQYF
TGTGCCAGCAGCTTGGACGGGACAGTACCTAAAAACATTCAGTACTTC
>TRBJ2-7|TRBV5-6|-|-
CASNHRGRERSYEQYF
TGTGCCAGCAACCACCGAGGGAGAGAAAGGTCCTACGAGCAGTACTTC
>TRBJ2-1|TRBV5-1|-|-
CASSRSYNEQFF
TGCGCCAGCAGTCGTTCCTACAATGAGCAGTTCTTC
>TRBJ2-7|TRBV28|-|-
CASSFHTRQSYEQYF
TGTGCCAGCAGTTTCCACACCCGCCAAAGCTACGAGCAGTACTTC
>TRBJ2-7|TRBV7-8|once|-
CASSLLGQAGTYEQYF
TGTGCCAGCAGCTTACTGGGGCAAGCAGGGACCTACGAGCAGTACTTC
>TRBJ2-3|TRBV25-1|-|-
CASRGQSQFSGRADTQYF
TGTGCCAGCAGGGGACAAAGCCAGTTTTCGGGGCGGGCAGATACGCAGTATTTT